This entry describes one TCR beta chain. Its antigen is not known. This record comes from a study of cytomegalovirus exposure and HLA in healthy donors. Study findings and constraints: In an earlier analysis, in 540 or so donors, most V segments appeared productive either ~90% or ~30% of the time. An analysis was carried out at a later point. It showed that HLA-associated TCR beta chains were more clonally expanded than equally common non-associated chains. The CMV antigen specificity of a few CMV-associated chains was confirmed through in vitro analysis.

The CDR3 has 15 residues. Germline V gene lookup returns CDR1 SGHNT and CDR2 YYREEE (reference sequence). The trim removed 4 bases at V and 1 base at J, leaving 2 bases unmatched. Primers included in the PCR were 60 Vbeta and 13 Jbeta primers. TCRdb keeps only in-frame clones here, not all; method: immunoSEQ multiplex PCR. The sample consists of roughly 68,000 clones, around four fifths of them appearing once. The sequenced sample was PBMCs. The origin of this receptor is a male donor in good health and CMV-seropositive. The V and J genes are TRBV5-4 and TRBJ2-3; TRBD2 matches at 11 bases. CDR3: CASSPTSGGTDTQYF. CDR3 in DNA: TGTGCCAGCAGCCCGACTAGCGGGGGCACAGATACGCAGTATTTT.